This T cell receptor (beta chain) was recovered during a study of cytomegalovirus exposure and HLA in healthy donors. Trimming took off 0 bases at V and 0 bases at J, with 8 bases between the two ends. This CDR3 comprises 16 residues. Germline lookup yields CDR1 SEHNR and CDR2 FQNEAQ (reference sequence). The PCR made use of 60 Vbeta and 13 Jbeta primers. Using immunoSEQ multiplex PCR, the repertoire was profiled, and TCRdb retains in-frame clones only, with some absent. Of approximately 150,000 clones in the sample, roughly 76% are singletons; the top ten hold about 13%. Sequences were obtained from PBMCs. The receptor's source is a woman aged 50 to 65 in good health and CMV-seronegative. The chain links TRBV7-9 to TRBJ1-4, with D uncertain. The CDR3 DNA is TGTGCCAGCAGCTTAGCATCGGTTGCAACTAATGAAAAACTGTTTTTT. Amino acid sequence: CASSLASVATNEKLFF.